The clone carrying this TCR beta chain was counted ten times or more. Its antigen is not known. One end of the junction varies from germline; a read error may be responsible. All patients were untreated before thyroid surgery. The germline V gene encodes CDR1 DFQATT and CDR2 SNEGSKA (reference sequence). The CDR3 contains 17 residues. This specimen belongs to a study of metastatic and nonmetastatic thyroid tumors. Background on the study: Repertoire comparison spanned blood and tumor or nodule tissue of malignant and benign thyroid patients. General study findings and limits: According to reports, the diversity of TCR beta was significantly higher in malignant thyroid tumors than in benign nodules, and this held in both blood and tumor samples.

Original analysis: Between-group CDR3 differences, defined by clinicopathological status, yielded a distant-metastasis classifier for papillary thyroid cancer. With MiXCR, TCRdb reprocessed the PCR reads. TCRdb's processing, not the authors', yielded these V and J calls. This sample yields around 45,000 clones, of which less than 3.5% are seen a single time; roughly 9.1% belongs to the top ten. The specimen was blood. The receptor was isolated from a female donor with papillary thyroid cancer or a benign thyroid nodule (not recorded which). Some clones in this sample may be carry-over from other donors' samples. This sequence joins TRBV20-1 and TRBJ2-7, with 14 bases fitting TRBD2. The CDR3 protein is CSAEPGLAGALSYEQDF. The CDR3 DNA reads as TGCAGTGCTGAGCCGGGACTAGCGGGAGCCCTCTCCTACGAGCAGGACTTC.